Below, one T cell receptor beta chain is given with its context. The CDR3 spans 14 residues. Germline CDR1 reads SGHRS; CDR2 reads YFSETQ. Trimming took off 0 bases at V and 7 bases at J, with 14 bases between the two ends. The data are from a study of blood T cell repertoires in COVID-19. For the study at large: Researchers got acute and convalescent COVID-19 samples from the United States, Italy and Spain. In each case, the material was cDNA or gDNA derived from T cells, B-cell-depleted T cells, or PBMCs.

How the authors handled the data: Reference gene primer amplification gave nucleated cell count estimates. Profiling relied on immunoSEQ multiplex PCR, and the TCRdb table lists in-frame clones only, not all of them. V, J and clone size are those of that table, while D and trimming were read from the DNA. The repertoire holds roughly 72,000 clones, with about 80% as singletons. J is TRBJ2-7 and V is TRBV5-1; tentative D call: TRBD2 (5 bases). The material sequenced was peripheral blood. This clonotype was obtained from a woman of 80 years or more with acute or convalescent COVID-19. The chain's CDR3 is CASSLGVGPGEQYF. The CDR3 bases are TGCGCCAGCAGCTTGGGGGTTGGGCCGGGGGAGCAGTACTTC.